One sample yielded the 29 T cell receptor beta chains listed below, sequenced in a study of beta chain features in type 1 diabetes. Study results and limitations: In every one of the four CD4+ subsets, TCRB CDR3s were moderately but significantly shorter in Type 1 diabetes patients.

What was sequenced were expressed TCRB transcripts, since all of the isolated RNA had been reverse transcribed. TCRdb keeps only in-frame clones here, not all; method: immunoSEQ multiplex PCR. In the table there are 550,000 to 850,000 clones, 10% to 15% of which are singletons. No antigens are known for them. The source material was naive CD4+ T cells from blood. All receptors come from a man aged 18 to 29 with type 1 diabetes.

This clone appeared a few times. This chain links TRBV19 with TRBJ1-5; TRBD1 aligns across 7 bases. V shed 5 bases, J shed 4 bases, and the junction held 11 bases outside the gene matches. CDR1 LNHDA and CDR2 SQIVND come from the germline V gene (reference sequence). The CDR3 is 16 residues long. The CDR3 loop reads CASSPRTDRANQPQHF. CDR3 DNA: TGTGCCAGTAGTCCCCGGACCGACAGGGCGAATCAGCCCCAGCATTTT.

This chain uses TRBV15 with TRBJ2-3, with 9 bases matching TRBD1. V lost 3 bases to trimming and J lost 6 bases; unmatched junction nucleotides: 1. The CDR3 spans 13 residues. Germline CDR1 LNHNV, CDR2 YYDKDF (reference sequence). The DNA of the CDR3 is TGTGCCACCAGCAGCGGGACAGGGGATACGCAGTATTTT. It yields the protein CATSSGTGDTQYF.

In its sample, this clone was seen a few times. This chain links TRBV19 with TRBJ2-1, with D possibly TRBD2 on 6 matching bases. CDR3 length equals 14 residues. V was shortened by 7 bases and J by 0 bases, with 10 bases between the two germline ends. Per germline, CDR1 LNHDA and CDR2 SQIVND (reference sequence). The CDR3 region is CASTPTSSYNEQFF. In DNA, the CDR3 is TGTGCCAGTACCCCGACTAGCTCCTACAATGAGCAGTTCTTC.

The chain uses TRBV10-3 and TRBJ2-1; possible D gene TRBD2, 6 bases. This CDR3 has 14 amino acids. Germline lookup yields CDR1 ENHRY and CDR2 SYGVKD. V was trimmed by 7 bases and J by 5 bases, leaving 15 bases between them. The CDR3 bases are TGTGCCATCACCGGGGCGGGACGGGACAATGAGCAGTTCTTC. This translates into CAITGAGRDNEQFF.

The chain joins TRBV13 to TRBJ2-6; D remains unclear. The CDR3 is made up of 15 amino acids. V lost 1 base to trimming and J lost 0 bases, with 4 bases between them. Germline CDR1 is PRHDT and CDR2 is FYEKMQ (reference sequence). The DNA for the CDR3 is TGTGCCAGCAGCTTAGATCCCTCTGGGGCCAACGTCCTGACTTTC. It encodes CASSLDPSGANVLTF.

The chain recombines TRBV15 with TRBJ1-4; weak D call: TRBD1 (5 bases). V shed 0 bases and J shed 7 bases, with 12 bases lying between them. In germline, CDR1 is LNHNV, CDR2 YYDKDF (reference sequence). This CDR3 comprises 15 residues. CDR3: CATSRDREGTEKLFF. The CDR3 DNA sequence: TGTGCCACCAGCAGAGACAGGGAGGGTACTGAAAAACTGTTTTTT.

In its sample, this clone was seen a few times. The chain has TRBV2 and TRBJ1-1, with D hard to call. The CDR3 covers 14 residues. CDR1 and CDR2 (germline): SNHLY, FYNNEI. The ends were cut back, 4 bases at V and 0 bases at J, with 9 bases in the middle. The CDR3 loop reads CASSGGGLNTEAFF. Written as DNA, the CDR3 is TGTGCCAGCAGTGGTGGCGGATTGAACACTGAAGCTTTCTTT. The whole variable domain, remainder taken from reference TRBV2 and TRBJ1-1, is EPEVTQTPSHQVTQMGQEVILRCVPISNHLYFYWYRQILGQKVEFLVSFYNNEISEKSEIFDDQFSVERPDGSNFTLKIRSTKLEDSAMYFCASSGGGLNTEAFFGQGTRLTVV.

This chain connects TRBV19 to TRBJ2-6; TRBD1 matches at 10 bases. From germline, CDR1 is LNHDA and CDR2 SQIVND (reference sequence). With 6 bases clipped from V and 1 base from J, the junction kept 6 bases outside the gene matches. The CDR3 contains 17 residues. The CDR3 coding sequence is TGTGCCAGTAGCCCGGGACAGGGGCGGTCTGGGGCCAACGTCCTGACTTTC. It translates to CASSPGQGRSGANVLTF.

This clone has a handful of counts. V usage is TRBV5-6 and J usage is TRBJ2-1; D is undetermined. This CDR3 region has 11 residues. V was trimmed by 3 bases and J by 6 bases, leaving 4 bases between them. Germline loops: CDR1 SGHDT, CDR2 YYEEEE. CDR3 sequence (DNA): TGTGCCAGCAGCTCCCCCAATGAGCAGTTCTTC. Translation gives CASSSPNEQFF.

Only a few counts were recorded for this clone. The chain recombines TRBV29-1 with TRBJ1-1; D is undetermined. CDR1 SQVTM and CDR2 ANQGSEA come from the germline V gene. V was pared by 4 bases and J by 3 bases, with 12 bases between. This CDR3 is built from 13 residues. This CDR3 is CSVVRTLDTEAFF. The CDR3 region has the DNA TGCAGCGTTGTTAGGACGTTGGACACTGAAGCTTTCTTT.

This chain's CDR3 is CASSPRLGRDSYEQYF. CDR3 DNA: TGTGCCAGCAGCCCCCGGCTCGGTAGAGATTCCTACGAGCAGTACTTC. This chain uses TRBV13 with TRBJ2-7; D gene uncertain. The V end lost 5 bases, the J end lost 1 base, and 18 bases lay between the germline ends. CDR1 PRHDT and CDR2 FYEKMQ come from the germline V gene (reference sequence). This CDR3 comprises 16 residues.

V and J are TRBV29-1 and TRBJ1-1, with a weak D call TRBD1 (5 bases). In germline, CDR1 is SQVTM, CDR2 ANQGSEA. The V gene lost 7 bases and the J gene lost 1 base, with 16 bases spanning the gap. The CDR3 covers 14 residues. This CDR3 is CSGGHIIANTEAFF. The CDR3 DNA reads TGCAGCGGGGGCCATATTATAGCGAACACTGAAGCTTTCTTT.

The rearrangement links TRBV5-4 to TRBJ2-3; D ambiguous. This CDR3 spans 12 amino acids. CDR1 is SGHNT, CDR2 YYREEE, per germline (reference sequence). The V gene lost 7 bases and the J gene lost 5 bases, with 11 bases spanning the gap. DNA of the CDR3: TGTGCCAGCTCCCGACCGGAAGATACGCAGTATTTT. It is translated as CASSRPEDTQYF.

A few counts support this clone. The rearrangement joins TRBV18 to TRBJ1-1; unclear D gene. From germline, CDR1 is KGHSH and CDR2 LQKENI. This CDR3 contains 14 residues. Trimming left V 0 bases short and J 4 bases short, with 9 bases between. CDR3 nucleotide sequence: TGTGCCAGCTCACCACCGTCAGTTCGCACTGAAGCTTTCTTT. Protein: CASSPPSVRTEAFF.

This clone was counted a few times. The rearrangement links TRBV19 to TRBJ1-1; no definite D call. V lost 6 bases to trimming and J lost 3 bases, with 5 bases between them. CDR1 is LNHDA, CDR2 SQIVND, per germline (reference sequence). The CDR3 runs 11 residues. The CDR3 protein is CASRVDTEAFF. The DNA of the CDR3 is TGTGCCAGTAGGGTTGACACTGAAGCTTTCTTT.

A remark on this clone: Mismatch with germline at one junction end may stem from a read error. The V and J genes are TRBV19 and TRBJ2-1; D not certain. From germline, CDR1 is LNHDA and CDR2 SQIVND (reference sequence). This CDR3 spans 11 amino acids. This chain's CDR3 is CASKLQNEQFF. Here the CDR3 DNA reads TGTGCAAGTAAACTCCAGAATGAGCAGTTCTTC.

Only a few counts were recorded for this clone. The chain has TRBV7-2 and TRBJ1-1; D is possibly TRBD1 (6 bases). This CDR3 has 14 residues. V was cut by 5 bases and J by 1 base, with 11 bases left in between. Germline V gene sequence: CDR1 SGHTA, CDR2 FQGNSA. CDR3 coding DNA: TGTGCCAGCAGCGGACGACAGGAGAACACTGAAGCTTTCTTT. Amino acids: CASSGRQENTEAFF.

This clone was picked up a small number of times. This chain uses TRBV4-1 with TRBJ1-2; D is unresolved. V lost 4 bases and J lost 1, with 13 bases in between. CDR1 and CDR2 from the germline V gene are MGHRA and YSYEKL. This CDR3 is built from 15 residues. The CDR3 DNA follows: TGCGCCAGCAGCCGAAAAGAGGCCGATAACTATGGCTACACCTTC. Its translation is CASSRKEADNYGYTF.

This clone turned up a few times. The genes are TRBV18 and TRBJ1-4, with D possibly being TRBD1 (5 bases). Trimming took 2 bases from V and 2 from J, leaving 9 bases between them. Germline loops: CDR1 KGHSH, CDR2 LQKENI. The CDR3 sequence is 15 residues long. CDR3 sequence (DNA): TGTGCCAGCTCACCAGGGGCCACCACTAATGAAAAACTGTTTTTT. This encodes CASSPGATTNEKLFF.

CDR3 residues: CAISGGQSHEQYF. The CDR3 nucleotides are TGTGCCATCAGTGGGGGACAGAGCCACGAGCAGTACTTC. The rearrangement joins TRBV10-3 to TRBJ2-7; 7 bases are a match to TRBD1. J lost 5 bases, V lost 4 bases, and 5 bases had no gene match. Looked up from germline, CDR1 is ENHRY and CDR2 is SYGVKD. This CDR3 is 13 amino acids long.

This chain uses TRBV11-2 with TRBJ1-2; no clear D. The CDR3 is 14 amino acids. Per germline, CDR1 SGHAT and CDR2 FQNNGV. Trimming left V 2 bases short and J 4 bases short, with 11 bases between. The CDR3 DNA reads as TGTGCCAGCAGCTTACTTGCTGCAGGCTATGGCTACACCTTC. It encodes CASSLLAAGYGYTF.

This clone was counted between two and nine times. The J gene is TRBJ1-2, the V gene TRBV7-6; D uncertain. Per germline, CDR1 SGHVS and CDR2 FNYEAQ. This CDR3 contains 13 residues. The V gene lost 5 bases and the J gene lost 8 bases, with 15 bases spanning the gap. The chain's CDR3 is CASSLLDRNGYTF. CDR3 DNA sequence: TGTGCCAGCAGCCTACTTGACCGGAACGGCTACACCTTC.

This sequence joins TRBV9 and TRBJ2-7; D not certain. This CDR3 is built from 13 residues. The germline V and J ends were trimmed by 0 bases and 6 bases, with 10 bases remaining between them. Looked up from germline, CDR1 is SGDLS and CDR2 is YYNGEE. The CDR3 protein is CASSVEPPSEQYF. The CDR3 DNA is TGTGCCAGCAGCGTAGAACCCCCTAGCGAGCAGTACTTC.

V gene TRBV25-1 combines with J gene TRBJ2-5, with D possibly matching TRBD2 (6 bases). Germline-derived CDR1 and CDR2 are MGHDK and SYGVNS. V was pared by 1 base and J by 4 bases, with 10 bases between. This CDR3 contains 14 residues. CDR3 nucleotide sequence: TGTGCCAGCAGTGAATCGACTAGGGTAGAGACCCAGTACTTC. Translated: CASSESTRVETQYF.

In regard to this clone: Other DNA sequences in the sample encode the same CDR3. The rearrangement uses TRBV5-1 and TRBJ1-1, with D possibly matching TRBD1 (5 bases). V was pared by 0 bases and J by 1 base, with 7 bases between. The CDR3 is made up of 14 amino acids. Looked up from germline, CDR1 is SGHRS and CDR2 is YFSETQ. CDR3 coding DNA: TGCGCCAGCAGCTTGGCTCAGGGGAACACTGAAGCTTTCTTT. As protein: CASSLAQGNTEAFF.

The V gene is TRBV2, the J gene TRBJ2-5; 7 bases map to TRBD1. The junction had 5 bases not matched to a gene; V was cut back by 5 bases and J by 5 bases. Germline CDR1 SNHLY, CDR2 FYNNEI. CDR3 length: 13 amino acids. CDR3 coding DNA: TGTGCCAGCAGTTTCAGGGGGTTGGAGACCCAGTACTTC. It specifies CASSFRGLETQYF. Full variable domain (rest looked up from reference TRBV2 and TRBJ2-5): EPEVTQTPSHQVTQMGQEVILRCVPISNHLYFYWYRQILGQKVEFLVSFYNNEISEKSEIFDDQFSVERPDGSNFTLKIRSTKLEDSAMYFCASSFRGLETQYFGPGTRLLVL.

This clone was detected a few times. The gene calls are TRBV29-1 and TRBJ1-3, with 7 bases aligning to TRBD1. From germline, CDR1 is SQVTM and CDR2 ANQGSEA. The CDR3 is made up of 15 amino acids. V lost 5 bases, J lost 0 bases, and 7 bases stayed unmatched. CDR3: CSVRTGTASGNTIYF. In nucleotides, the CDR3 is TGCAGCGTTCGAACCGGGACAGCCTCTGGAAACACCATATATTTT. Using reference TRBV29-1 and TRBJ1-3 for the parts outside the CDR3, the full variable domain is SAVISQKPSRDICQRGTSLTIQCQVDSQVTMMFWYRQQPGQSLTLIATANQGSEATYESGFVIDKFPISRPNLTFSTLTVSNMSPEDSSIYLCSVRTGTASGNTIYFGEGSWLTVV.

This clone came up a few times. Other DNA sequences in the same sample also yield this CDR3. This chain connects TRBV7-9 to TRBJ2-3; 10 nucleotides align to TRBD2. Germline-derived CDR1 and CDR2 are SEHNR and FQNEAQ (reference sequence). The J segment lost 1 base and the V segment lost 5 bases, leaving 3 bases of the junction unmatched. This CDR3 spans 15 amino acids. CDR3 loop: CASSLGTSGTDTQYF. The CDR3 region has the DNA TGTGCCAGCAGCCTCGGGACTAGCGGCACAGATACGCAGTATTTT.

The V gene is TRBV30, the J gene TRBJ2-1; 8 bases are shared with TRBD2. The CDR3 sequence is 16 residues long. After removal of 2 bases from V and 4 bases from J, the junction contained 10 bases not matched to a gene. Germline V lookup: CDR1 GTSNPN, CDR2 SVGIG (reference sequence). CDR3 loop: CAWSRGGLGLYNEQFF. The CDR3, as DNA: TGTGCCTGGAGTCGGGGGGGTCTCGGCCTATACAATGAGCAGTTCTTC.